The 26 T cell receptor beta chains listed next were all sequenced from one sample in a study of blood T cell repertoires in COVID-19. Sequencing was performed with immunoSEQ multiplex PCR; in TCRdb, only in-frame clones are kept and a portion is missing. The sample lists about 140,000 clones, 84% occurring once. The sample comprised PBMCs or T cells enriched from blood (not recorded which). These receptors were taken from a woman aged 18-30 years who had been exposed to COVID-19.

The chain carries TRBV11-2 and TRBJ2-7, with 8 positions matching TRBD2. The CDR3 is made up of 17 amino acids. The junction had 12 bases not matched to a gene; V was cut back by 5 bases and J by 0 bases. CDR1 is SGHAT and CDR2 is FQNNGV in the germline V gene. The CDR3 bases are TGTGCCAGCAGCCCCGGTTTAGCGGGATCCATCTCCTACGAGCAGTACTTC. Translating it yields CASSPGLAGSISYEQYF.

This CDR3 reads CATRTGTAYGYTF. DNA of the CDR3: TGTGCCACCCGCACCGGGACAGCCTATGGCTACACCTTC. V gene TRBV28 combines with J gene TRBJ1-2; 7 nucleotides match TRBD1. This CDR3 is 13 amino acids long. Losses at the gene ends were 10 bases for V and 4 bases for J; bases not matched to a gene: 9. Per the germline V gene, CDR1 is MDHEN and CDR2 is SYDVKM.

The chain couples TRBV27 to TRBJ2-7, with 8 bases fitting TRBD1. Per germline, CDR1 MNHEY and CDR2 SMNVEV (reference sequence). The CDR3 is made up of 17 amino acids. The V gene end was trimmed by 5 bases and the J gene end by 1 base; junction bases not matched to a gene: 13. The CDR3 region has the DNA TGTGCCAGCAGTATGAGACAGGGGCAAGGAAGGTCCTACGAGCAGTACTTC. As protein: CASSMRQGQGRSYEQYF.

V and J are TRBV7-3 and TRBJ2-1; 8 bases are a match to TRBD2. This CDR3 is 16 amino acids long. Per the germline V gene, CDR1 is SGHTA and CDR2 is FQGTGA. V gave up 0 bases and J gave up 4 bases; unmatched junction bases: 5. CDR3 sequence reads: CASSLTSGSKYNEQFF. The CDR3 region has the DNA TGTGCCAGCAGCTTAACGAGCGGGAGTAAGTACAATGAGCAGTTCTTC. The complete variable domain, with remaining parts taken from reference TRBV7-3 and TRBJ2-1, reads GAGVSQTPSNKVTEKGKYVELRCDPISGHTALYWYRQSLGQGPEFLIYFQGTGAADDSGLPNDRFFAVRPEGSVSTLKIQRTERGDSAVYLCASSLTSGSKYNEQFFGPGTRLTVL.

Turning to this clone: The sample contains more than one DNA sequence encoding this CDR3. The chain employs TRBV18 and TRBJ2-7; maybe TRBD2 (5 bases). CDR3 size: 13 residues. Germline CDR1 is KGHSH and CDR2 is LQKENI. The V end lost 3 bases, the J end lost 7 bases, and 13 bases lay between the germline ends. CDR3 in DNA: TGTGCCAGCTCACCCCCGAGCGGCTATGAGCAGTACTTC. Translating gives CASSPPSGYEQYF. The whole variable domain, filled in from reference TRBV18 and TRBJ2-7, reads NAGVMQNPRHLVRRRGQEARLRCSPMKGHSHVYWYRQLPEEGLKFMVYLQKENIIDESGMPKERFSAEFPKEGPSILRIQQVVRGDSAAYFCASSPPSGYEQYFGPGTRLTVT.

This chain connects TRBV19 to TRBJ1-2; possible D gene TRBD1, 5 bases. The V end lost 8 bases, the J end lost 4 bases, and 20 bases lay between the germline ends. The CDR3 contains 15 residues. From germline, CDR1 is LNHDA and CDR2 SQIVND (reference sequence). CDR3 sequence reads: CASAPNGRDAYGYTF. CDR3 nucleotides: TGTGCCAGTGCCCCCAACGGGAGGGACGCCTATGGCTACACCTTC.

The chain links TRBV6-6 to TRBJ1-2; unclear D gene. With 4 bases removed from V and 7 bases from J, the gap between germline ends came to 13 bases. Germline V lookup: CDR1 MNHNY, CDR2 SVGAGI (reference sequence). The length of the CDR3 is 13 residues. The CDR3 DNA sequence: TGTGCCAGCAGTTTATCGCCCGGGGTTGGCTACACCTTC. Its translation: CASSLSPGVGYTF.

This chain links TRBV6-6 with TRBJ1-2; TRBD1 aligns across 7 bases. The junction had 11 bases not matched to a gene; V was cut back by 6 bases and J by 7 bases. The CDR3 runs 14 residues. Germline lookup yields CDR1 MNHNY and CDR2 SVGAGI (reference sequence). The CDR3 DNA reads as TGTGCCAGCAGGGGTGGAGGGGGCAAAACTGGCTACACCTTC. Translated, it gives CASRGGGGKTGYTF.

The chain links TRBV5-1 to TRBJ1-6; unclear D gene. The CDR3 totals 14 residues. Germline V CDR1 and CDR2: SGHRS, YFSETQ. Trimming shortened V by 4 bases and J by 5 bases, and 10 bases separated the two germline ends. CDR3 region: CASSLGRDNSPLHF. The CDR3 region has the DNA TGCGCCAGCAGCCTGGGGAGGGATAATTCACCCCTCCACTTT. Supplemented by reference TRBV5-1 and TRBJ1-6, the full variable domain reads KAGVTQTPRYLIKTRGQQVTLSCSPISGHRSVSWYQQTPGQGLQFLFEYFSETQRNKGNFPGRFSGRQFSNSRSEMNVSTLELGDSALYLCASSLGRDNSPLHFGNGTRLTVT.

The gene calls are TRBV10-1 and TRBJ2-7, with D hard to call. Germline V gives CDR1 WNHNN, CDR2 SYGVQD (reference sequence). The V gene lost 0 bases and the J gene lost 3 bases, with 9 bases spanning the gap. The length of the CDR3 is 14 residues. CDR3 loop: CASSESTRIYEQYF. Written as DNA, the CDR3 is TGCGCCAGCAGTGAGTCGACTCGAATCTACGAGCAGTACTTC.

J is TRBJ2-4 and V is TRBV27; tentative D call: TRBD1 (6 bases). V lost 4 bases, J lost 6 bases, and 13 bases lay in between. The CDR3 contains 14 residues. The V gene's germline CDR1 is MNHEY and CDR2 SMNVEV (reference sequence). The CDR3 bases are TGTGCCAGCAGTTCATCCGGGACACCAAACATTCAGTACTTC. It specifies CASSSSGTPNIQYF.

This rearrangement joins TRBV14 to TRBJ2-3; 11 positions agree with TRBD2. V was clipped by 5 bases and J by 4 bases; unmatched bases: 2. Germline-derived CDR1 and CDR2 are SGHDN and FVKESK. There are 14 residues in the CDR3. DNA of the CDR3: TGTGCCAGCAGCGTTAGCGGGAGGGCAGATACGCAGTATTTT. Translated, it gives CASSVSGRADTQYF.

The DNA of the CDR3 is TGCGCCAGCAGCCTTAGGGCTAGCGAAACCGGGGAGCTGTTTTTT. Its translation is CASSLRASETGELFF. The J gene is TRBJ2-2, the V gene TRBV4-1, with a tentative D call TRBD2 (6 bases). Looked up from germline, CDR1 is MGHRA and CDR2 is YSYEKL. Trimming shortened V by 4 bases and J by 5 bases, and 14 bases separated the two germline ends. The CDR3 loop spans 15 amino acids.

V gene TRBV29-1 combines with J gene TRBJ1-5; D remains unclear. The CDR3 is 13 residues long. The V end lost 4 bases, the J end lost 3 bases, and 10 bases lay between the germline ends. From germline, CDR1 is SQVTM and CDR2 ANQGSEA. The CDR3 region has the DNA TGCAGCGTTGGATCCGGGTTCAATCAGCCCCAGCATTTT. The encoded protein is CSVGSGFNQPQHF. Based on the CDR3 plus reference TRBV29-1 and TRBJ1-5, the full variable domain is SAVISQKPSRDICQRGTSLTIQCQVDSQVTMMFWYRQQPGQSLTLIATANQGSEATYESGFVIDKFPISRPNLTFSTLTVSNMSPEDSSIYLCSVGSGFNQPQHFGDGTRLSIL.

This rearrangement joins TRBV5-6 to TRBJ2-7, with 7 bases identical to TRBD1. There are 15 residues in the CDR3. V lost 4 bases to trimming and J lost 5 bases; unmatched junction nucleotides: 12. CDR1 and CDR2 (germline): SGHDT, YYEEEE. The CDR3 loop is CASSPMTGIVNEQYF. CDR3 DNA sequence: TGTGCCAGCAGCCCCATGACAGGGATCGTCAACGAGCAGTACTTC.

The genes are TRBV25-1 and TRBJ2-3, with D perhaps TRBD2 (5 bases). The length of the CDR3 is 17 residues. V was trimmed by 2 bases and J by 0 bases, leaving 15 bases between them. The V gene's germline CDR1 is MGHDK and CDR2 SYGVNS. CDR3 protein: CASSEPYRTGSTDTQYF. In DNA form, the CDR3 reads TGTGCCAGCAGTGAACCATACCGGACGGGGAGCACAGATACGCAGTATTTT.

The chain is built from TRBV5-1 and TRBJ2-3; 8 nucleotides match TRBD1. The CDR3 extends over 14 amino acids. V lost 6 bases to trimming and J lost 6 bases; unmatched junction nucleotides: 9. CDR1 is SGHRS and CDR2 is YFSETQ in the germline V gene. In nucleotides, the CDR3 is TGCGCCAGCAACCTAGGACAGGGTTGGGATACGCAGTATTTT. Its translation: CASNLGQGWDTQYF. Combining the CDR3 with reference TRBV5-1 and TRBJ2-3 gives the whole variable domain KAGVTQTPRYLIKTRGQQVTLSCSPISGHRSVSWYQQTPGQGLQFLFEYFSETQRNKGNFPGRFSGRQFSNSRSEMNVSTLELGDSALYLCASNLGQGWDTQYFGPGTRLTVL.

The rearrangement uses TRBV5-1 and TRBJ2-1; 8 nucleotides agree with TRBD2. The CDR3 sequence is 15 residues long. The germline V gene has CDR1 SGHRS and CDR2 YFSETQ. V dropped 0 bases and J dropped 3; count of bases not matched to a gene: 2. The CDR3 region is CASSLVAGNYNEQFF. The CDR3 DNA reads TGCGCCAGCAGCTTGGTAGCGGGGAACTACAATGAGCAGTTCTTC.

The V gene is TRBV30, the J gene TRBJ1-4; tentatively, D is TRBD1 (6 bases). V was trimmed by 4 bases and J by 10 bases, leaving 13 bases between them. This CDR3 has 12 residues. Germline V gene data show CDR1 as GTSNPN and CDR2 as SVGIG (reference sequence). CDR3 region: CAWTLGHSKLFF. The CDR3 DNA is TGTGCCTGGACCCTGGGACACTCAAAACTGTTTTTT.

This clone was detected once. J is TRBJ2-2 and V is TRBV4-3; D may be TRBD1 (6 bases). The CDR3 totals 17 residues. Trimming took 0 bases from V and 4 from J, leaving 15 bases between them. Germline V gene lookup returns CDR1 LGHNA and CDR2 YSLEER. The CDR3 DNA reads as TGCGCCAGCAGCCAAGATTTGGGAAACAGGGTCACCGGGGAGCTGTTTTTT. Translation: CASSQDLGNRVTGELFF.

V and J are TRBV2 and TRBJ2-7; D unclear. V was trimmed by 4 bases and J by 3 bases, leaving 4 bases between them. The CDR3 consists of 11 residues. Germline CDR1 and CDR2: SNHLY and FYNNEI. In nucleotides, the CDR3 is TGTGCCAGCAGTGGGCACTACGAGCAGTACTTC. As protein: CASSGHYEQYF.

This rearrangement joins TRBV2 to TRBJ2-5; possibly TRBD2 for D (6 bases). Germline V lookup: CDR1 SNHLY, CDR2 FYNNEI. The CDR3 is 13 amino acids. Trimming stripped 3 bases from V and 5 bases from J, with 10 bases between. The CDR3 region is CASSDRGRETQYF. In DNA form, the CDR3 reads TGTGCCAGCAGTGATCGGGGGAGGGAGACCCAGTACTTC.

The chain combines TRBV28 with TRBJ1-2; no firm D call. The CDR3 contains 12 residues. From germline, CDR1 is MDHEN and CDR2 SYDVKM. Trimming left V 7 bases short and J 8 bases short, with 14 bases between. The CDR3 sequence is CASTPGIEGYTF. CDR3 coding DNA: TGTGCCAGCACCCCAGGAATAGAGGGCTACACCTTC.

The gene calls are TRBV7-2 and TRBJ2-3; TRBD2 aligns across 12 bases. The CDR3 length is 17 residues. Per the germline V gene, CDR1 is SGHTA and CDR2 is FQGNSA. The trim removed 1 base at V and 0 bases at J, leaving 2 bases unmatched. In DNA, the CDR3 is TGTGCCAGCAGCTTAGTAGGACTAGCGGGGAGCACAGATACGCAGTATTTT. Amino acids: CASSLVGLAGSTDTQYF.

This clone was counted once. The chain couples TRBV30 to TRBJ1-5, with no clear D. This CDR3 spans 12 amino acids. Germline-derived CDR1 and CDR2 are GTSNPN and SVGIG (reference sequence). The ends were cut back, 0 bases at V and 7 bases at J, with 7 bases in the middle. In nucleotides, the CDR3 is TGTGCCTGGAGTGTACTAGGACAGCCCCAGCATTTT. Translated, it gives CAWSVLGQPQHF.

The chain has TRBV7-2 and TRBJ2-1; TRBD2 aligns across 8 bases. CDR3 size: 15 residues. Germline CDR1 and CDR2: SGHTA and FQGNSA. V lost 1 base and J lost 3; bases outside the gene matches: 2. The DNA for the CDR3 is TGTGCCAGCAGCTTAGAGGGGACTAGCTACAATGAGCAGTTCTTC. Its protein is CASSLEGTSYNEQFF.